This is a list of T cell receptor beta chains from one sample in a study of blood T cell repertoires in COVID-19. Repertoires were generated with immunoSEQ multiplex PCR, while TCRdb's copy carries only in-frame clones and drops some. Here the sample spans 50,000 to 65,000 clones, around 90% being singletons. Sequencing was done on a sample of peripheral blood. These receptors came from a man in his 70s with acute or convalescent COVID-19. CDR3s include the opening cysteine and the closing phenylalanine or tryptophan. The D gene is left open where the match is weak. Size values are once, few and many counts, or a class for expanded clones, and some rows have none.

size | J | D | V | DNA | CDR3
few | TRBJ1-4 | . | TRBV6-9 | TGTGCCAGCAGTTATGAGGCAGGGGAGGGGGAAAAACTGTTTTTT | CASSYEAGEGEKLFF
. | TRBJ1-4 | TRBD1 | TRBV5-5 | TGTGCCAGCACCCTAGGTGACAGGGGTCCAACTAATGAAAAACTGTTTTTT | CASTLGDRGPTNEKLFF
once | TRBJ2-7 | . | TRBV6-6 | TGTGCCAGCAGCCGAAACCGGGACATAGTCTACGAGCAGTACTTC | CASSRNRDIVYEQYF
once | TRBJ2-3 | TRBD1 | TRBV5-1 | TGCGCCAGCAACCGGGACAGCGGCACAGATACGCAGTATTTT | CASNRDSGTDTQYF
. | TRBJ1-1 | TRBD1 | TRBV2 | TGTGCCAGCAGTGTGGACAGGGACGGTGAAGCTTTCTTT | CASSVDRDGEAFF
. | TRBJ2-1 | TRBD1 | TRBV28 | TGTGCCAGCAGCCCGGGCTGGACAGGGAACATGGTTAGCTCCTACAATGAGCAGTTCTTC | CASSPGWTGNMVSSYNEQFF
. | TRBJ1-6 | TRBD1 | TRBV5-1 | TGCGCCAGCAGCCTACTAGGGACAGGCACTAATTCACCCCTCCACTTT | CASSLLGTGTNSPLHF
. | TRBJ2-3 | . | TRBV5-4 | TGTGCCAGCAGCTTGGCCGGGTTCACAGATACGCAGTATTTT | CASSLAGFTDTQYF
. | TRBJ1-2 | TRBD1 | TRBV6-5 | TGTGCCAGCAGTTACGTGAGGACAGGAGGTAGCTATGGCTACACCTTC | CASSYVRTGGSYGYTF
. | TRBJ1-4 | TRBD1 | TRBV14 | TGTGCCAGCAGCCTTCTACAGGGGAGGAATGAAAAACTGTTTTTT | CASSLLQGRNEKLFF
. | TRBJ2-7 | TRBD2 | TRBV7-9 | TGTGCCAGCAGCCCCAGTGGGACTACCTACTCCTACGAGCAGTACTTC | CASSPSGTTYSYEQYF
. | TRBJ2-7 | TRBD1 | TRBV5-1 | TGCGCCAGCAGCTTGGGGACAGGCGAGCAGTACTTC | CASSLGTGEQYF
. | TRBJ2-1 | . | TRBV29-1 | TGCAGCGTCCGGGCGACAGGCTCCTACAATGAGCAGTTCTTC | CSVRATGSYNEQFF
few | TRBJ1-4 | . | TRBV12-5 | TGTGCTAGTGGTTTGGTACTGAGGACATACGAAAAACTGTTTTTT | CASGLVLRTYEKLFF
. | TRBJ1-4 | TRBD1 | TRBV7-9 | TGTGCCAGCAGCTTAGACAGGGGGCGGGAAAAACTGTTTTTT | CASSLDRGREKLFF